The present TCR beta chain was sequenced within a study of CD8+CD57+ T cells in acquired aplastic anemia. Whole-study findings and limits: A significant difference in CD8+ Simpson's diversity between patients and controls was not found. Roughly 30 was the count of CD8+ CDR3 sequences that patients shared with controls.

The authors sequenced patients whose flow cytometry had shown CD8+CD57+ cell expansion. The blood sampling took place in patients who had so far received no therapy. This CDR3 is built from 16 residues. CDR1 is LNHNV and CDR2 is YYDKDF in the germline V gene (reference sequence). CDR3 and TCR beta VDJ profiling relied on a genomic DNA template. TCRdb processed the reads anew with MiXCR; each CDR3 protein has one entry. Among some 160,000 distinct CDR3 sequences listed, approximately 44% were seen once. Details on this clonotype: Antigen: not known. A junction boundary mismatches the germline segment, possibly from a read error.

Specimen: sorted CD4+, CD8+, or CD8+CD57+ T cells (not recorded which) from PBMCs. The chain uses TRBV15 and TRBJ2-2, with D perhaps being TRBD1 or TRBD2 (6 bases each). The TCR originated in a human donor with aplastic anemia. The CDR3 region is CATSRDRGDVTGELFF. CDR3 in DNA: TGCGCCACCAGCAGAGATAGGGGGGATGTCACCGGGGAGCTGTTTTTT.